This T cell receptor beta chain was sequenced in a study of T cells after yellow fever vaccination (dated 2019 in TCRdb). General notes on the study: The SMART-Seq v4 Ultra Low Input RNA kit was used to prepare libraries from fractions with low cell numbers. Blood was drawn at multiple timepoints before and after primary and secondary immunization, with bulk PBMC replicates and cell subsets isolated. The cohort comprised two healthy male donors, one aged 18 to 29 and one aged 30 to 40 years. Bulk TCR alpha and beta repertoires were sequenced longitudinally to track T-cell clones before and after primary and booster YFV17D yellow fever vaccination.

Study-wide findings and limitations: A small share of clonotypes occurred in both CD4 and CD8 compartments, likely arising from convergent recombination. Most clones expanded after primary vaccination (96% of CD4 and approximately 90% of CD8) were re-detected after the booster, suggesting that broad memory maintenance occurred. Compared with the primary T-cell response, the secondary T-cell response was weaker but faster, peaking on day 5 rather than day 15. Computational filtering was needed because FACS-sorted repertoires could contain abundant contaminating clonotypes from the bulk population. Because only a couple of donors were included in the study, the extent to which the findings can be generalized is limited.

CDR1 and CDR2 (DFQATT, SNEGSKA) derive from the germline V gene (reference sequence). V and J lose 8 bases and 2 bases, and a span of 16 bases separates them. The CDR3 contains 13 residues, cysteine and phenylalanine counted. The DNA shown is the 39-base CDR3, in frame from base 1. Sample treatment or condition, as interpreted from the label and publication: live attenuated yellow fever vaccine strain. At each blood-draw timepoint, two biological replicates of bulk PBMCs were obtained. PBMCs were isolated from peripheral blood using a standard Ficoll-Paque protocol. TriZol was used to extract RNA from bulk PBMCs, from CD4 and CD8 fractions, and from dextramer-positive and dextramer-negative fractions. In its sample, this clonotype was seen a few times. Its cognate antigen has yet to be identified. Base qualities are not at hand, and no much larger clone is one base apart. Sequenced using an Illumina NovaSeq 6000. TCR cDNA was synthesized by 5'RACE template switching, which introduced a universal primer site and unique molecular identifiers. Priming for cDNA synthesis came from both the TCR alpha and TCR beta constant segments. Library amplification used two PCR steps, and the second PCR step added sample barcodes and sequencing adapters. Sequencing of libraries was performed on Illumina HiSeq 2500 (2x100 bp) or NovaSeq (2x150 bp). The original methods were these. MIGEC handled demultiplexing of reads and collapsing into UMI consensus sequences, while MiXCR performed V(D)J alignment. Using edgeR on replicate PBMC samples, clonotypes were called vaccine-responding if FDR was below 0.01 and the log2 fold change was above 5 up to day 15. Each bulk clonotype received a CD4 or CD8 identity based on whether the sequenced CD4 or CD8 repertoire contained that clonotype at higher abundance. Clones were called with MiXCR by TCRdb after fastp trimmed the public reads at Q25, and only in-frame beta chains were retained. Rows are unified per CDR3 protein, each entry keeping the most common DNA and genes. The authors' filters were not applied to this entry. The sample table records hundreds of thousands of distinct CDR3 sequences; under 20% of these occur just once. The top ten clones comprise 18% of the sample.

The source of this sequence is a man in his late teens or twenties who received the YFV17D yellow fever vaccine. Sequencing was performed on PBMCs, taken before the yellow fever booster vaccination. Recombination linked TRBV20-1 to TRBJ2-7; the D segment might be TRBD1 or TRBD2, since each matches 7 bases. CDR3 protein: CSLGRGPAYEQYF. The bases read TGCAGTCTGGGGAGGGGGCCAGCCTACGAGCAGTACTTC.